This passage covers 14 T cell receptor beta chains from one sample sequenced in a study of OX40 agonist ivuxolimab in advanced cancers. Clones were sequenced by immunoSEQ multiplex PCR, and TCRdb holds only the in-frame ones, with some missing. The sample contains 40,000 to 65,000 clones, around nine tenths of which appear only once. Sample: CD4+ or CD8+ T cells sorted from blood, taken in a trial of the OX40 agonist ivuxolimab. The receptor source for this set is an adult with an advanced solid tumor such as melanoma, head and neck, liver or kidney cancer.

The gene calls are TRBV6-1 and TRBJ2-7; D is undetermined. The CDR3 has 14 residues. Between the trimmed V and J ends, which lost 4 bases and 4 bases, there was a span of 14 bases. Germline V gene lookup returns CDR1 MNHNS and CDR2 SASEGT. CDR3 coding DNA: TGTGCCAGCAGTGGACTCCACCAAGGATACGAGCAGTACTTC. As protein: CASSGLHQGYEQYF.

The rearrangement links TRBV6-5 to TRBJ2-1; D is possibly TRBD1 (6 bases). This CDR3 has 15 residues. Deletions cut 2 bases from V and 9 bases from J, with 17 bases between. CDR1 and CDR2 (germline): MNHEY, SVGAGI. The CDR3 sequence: CASSYPRTEGREQFF. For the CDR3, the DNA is TGTGCCAGCAGTTACCCCCGGACAGAAGGCCGTGAGCAGTTCTTC.

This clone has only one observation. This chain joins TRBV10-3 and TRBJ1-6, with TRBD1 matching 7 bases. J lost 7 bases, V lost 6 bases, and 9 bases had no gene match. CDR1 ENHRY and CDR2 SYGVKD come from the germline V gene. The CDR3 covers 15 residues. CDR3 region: CAIRTTTGPNSPLHF. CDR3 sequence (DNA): TGTGCCATCAGAACCACGACAGGGCCGAATTCACCCCTCCACTTT.

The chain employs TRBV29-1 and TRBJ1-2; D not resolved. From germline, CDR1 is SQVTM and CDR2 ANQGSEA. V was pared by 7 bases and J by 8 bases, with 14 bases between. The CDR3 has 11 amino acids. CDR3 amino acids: CSGVGGSGYTF. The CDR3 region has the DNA TGCAGCGGCGTCGGAGGTTCCGGCTACACCTTC.

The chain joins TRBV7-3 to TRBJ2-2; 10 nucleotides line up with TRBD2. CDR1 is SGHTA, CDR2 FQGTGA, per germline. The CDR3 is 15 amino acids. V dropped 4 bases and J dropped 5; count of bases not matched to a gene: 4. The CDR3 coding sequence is TGTGCCAGCAGCTCTAGCGGGAGTAGGACCGGGGAGCTGTTTTTT. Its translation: CASSSSGSRTGELFF.

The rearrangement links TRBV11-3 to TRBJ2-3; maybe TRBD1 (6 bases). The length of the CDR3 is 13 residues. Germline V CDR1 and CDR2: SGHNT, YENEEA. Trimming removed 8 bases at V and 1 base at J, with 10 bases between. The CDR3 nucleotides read TGTGCCAGCGGCCCAGGGGGCACAGATACGCAGTATTTT. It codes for CASGPGGTDTQYF.

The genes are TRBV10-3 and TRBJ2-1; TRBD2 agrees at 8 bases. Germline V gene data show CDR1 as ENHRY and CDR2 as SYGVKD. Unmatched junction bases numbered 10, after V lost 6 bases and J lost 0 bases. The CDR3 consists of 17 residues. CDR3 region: CAISKNGGASSYNEQFF. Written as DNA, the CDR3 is TGTGCCATCAGCAAAAACGGGGGGGCCAGCTCCTACAATGAGCAGTTCTTC.

The CDR3 DNA is TGTGCCAGTAGTGGCAGGGGTAATTCACCCCTCCACTTT. As protein: CASSGRGNSPLHF. This chain connects TRBV19 to TRBJ1-6, with D possibly being TRBD1 (6 bases). V was shortened by 5 bases and J by 6 bases, with 8 bases between the two germline ends. The germline gives CDR1 LNHDA, CDR2 SQIVND (reference sequence). The CDR3 has 13 amino acids.

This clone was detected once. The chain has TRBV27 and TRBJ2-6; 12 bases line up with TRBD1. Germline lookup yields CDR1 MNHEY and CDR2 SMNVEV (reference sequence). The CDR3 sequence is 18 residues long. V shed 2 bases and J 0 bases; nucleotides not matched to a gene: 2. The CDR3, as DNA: TGTGCCAGCAGTTTAGGGGACAGGGGGCTCTCTGGGGCCAACGTCCTGACTTTC. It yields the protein CASSLGDRGLSGANVLTF.

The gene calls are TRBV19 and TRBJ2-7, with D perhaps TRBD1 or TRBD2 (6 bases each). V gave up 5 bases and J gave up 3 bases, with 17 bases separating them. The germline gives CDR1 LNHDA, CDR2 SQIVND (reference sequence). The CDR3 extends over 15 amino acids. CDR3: CASSSWGGQNYEQYF. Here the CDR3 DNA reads TGTGCCAGTAGTTCCTGGGGAGGACAGAACTACGAGCAGTACTTC.

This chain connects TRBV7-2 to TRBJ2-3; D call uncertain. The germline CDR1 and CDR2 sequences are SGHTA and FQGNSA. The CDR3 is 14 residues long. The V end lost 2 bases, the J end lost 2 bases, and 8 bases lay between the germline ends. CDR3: CASSLRVNTDTQYF. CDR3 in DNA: TGTGCCAGCAGCTTAAGGGTCAACACAGATACGCAGTATTTT.

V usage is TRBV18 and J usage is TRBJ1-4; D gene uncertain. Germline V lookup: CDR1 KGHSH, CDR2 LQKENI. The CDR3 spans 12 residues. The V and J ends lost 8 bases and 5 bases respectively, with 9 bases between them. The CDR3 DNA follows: TGTGCCAGCACGGACGGGAATGAAAAACTGTTTTTT. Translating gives CASTDGNEKLFF.

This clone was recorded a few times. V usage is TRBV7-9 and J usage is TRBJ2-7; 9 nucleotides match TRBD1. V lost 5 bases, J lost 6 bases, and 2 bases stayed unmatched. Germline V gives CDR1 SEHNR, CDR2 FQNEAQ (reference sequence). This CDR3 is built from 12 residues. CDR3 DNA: TGTGCCAGCAGCCCACAGGGGGCCGAGCAGTACTTC. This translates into CASSPQGAEQYF.

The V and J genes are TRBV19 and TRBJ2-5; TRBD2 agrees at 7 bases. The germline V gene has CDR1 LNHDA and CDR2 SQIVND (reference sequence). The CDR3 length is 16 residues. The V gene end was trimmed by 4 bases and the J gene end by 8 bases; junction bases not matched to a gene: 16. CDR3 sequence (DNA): TGTGCCAGTAGTAGGAGGCTAGCGGCTGGGGTAAACACCCAGTACTTC. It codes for CASSRRLAAGVNTQYF.